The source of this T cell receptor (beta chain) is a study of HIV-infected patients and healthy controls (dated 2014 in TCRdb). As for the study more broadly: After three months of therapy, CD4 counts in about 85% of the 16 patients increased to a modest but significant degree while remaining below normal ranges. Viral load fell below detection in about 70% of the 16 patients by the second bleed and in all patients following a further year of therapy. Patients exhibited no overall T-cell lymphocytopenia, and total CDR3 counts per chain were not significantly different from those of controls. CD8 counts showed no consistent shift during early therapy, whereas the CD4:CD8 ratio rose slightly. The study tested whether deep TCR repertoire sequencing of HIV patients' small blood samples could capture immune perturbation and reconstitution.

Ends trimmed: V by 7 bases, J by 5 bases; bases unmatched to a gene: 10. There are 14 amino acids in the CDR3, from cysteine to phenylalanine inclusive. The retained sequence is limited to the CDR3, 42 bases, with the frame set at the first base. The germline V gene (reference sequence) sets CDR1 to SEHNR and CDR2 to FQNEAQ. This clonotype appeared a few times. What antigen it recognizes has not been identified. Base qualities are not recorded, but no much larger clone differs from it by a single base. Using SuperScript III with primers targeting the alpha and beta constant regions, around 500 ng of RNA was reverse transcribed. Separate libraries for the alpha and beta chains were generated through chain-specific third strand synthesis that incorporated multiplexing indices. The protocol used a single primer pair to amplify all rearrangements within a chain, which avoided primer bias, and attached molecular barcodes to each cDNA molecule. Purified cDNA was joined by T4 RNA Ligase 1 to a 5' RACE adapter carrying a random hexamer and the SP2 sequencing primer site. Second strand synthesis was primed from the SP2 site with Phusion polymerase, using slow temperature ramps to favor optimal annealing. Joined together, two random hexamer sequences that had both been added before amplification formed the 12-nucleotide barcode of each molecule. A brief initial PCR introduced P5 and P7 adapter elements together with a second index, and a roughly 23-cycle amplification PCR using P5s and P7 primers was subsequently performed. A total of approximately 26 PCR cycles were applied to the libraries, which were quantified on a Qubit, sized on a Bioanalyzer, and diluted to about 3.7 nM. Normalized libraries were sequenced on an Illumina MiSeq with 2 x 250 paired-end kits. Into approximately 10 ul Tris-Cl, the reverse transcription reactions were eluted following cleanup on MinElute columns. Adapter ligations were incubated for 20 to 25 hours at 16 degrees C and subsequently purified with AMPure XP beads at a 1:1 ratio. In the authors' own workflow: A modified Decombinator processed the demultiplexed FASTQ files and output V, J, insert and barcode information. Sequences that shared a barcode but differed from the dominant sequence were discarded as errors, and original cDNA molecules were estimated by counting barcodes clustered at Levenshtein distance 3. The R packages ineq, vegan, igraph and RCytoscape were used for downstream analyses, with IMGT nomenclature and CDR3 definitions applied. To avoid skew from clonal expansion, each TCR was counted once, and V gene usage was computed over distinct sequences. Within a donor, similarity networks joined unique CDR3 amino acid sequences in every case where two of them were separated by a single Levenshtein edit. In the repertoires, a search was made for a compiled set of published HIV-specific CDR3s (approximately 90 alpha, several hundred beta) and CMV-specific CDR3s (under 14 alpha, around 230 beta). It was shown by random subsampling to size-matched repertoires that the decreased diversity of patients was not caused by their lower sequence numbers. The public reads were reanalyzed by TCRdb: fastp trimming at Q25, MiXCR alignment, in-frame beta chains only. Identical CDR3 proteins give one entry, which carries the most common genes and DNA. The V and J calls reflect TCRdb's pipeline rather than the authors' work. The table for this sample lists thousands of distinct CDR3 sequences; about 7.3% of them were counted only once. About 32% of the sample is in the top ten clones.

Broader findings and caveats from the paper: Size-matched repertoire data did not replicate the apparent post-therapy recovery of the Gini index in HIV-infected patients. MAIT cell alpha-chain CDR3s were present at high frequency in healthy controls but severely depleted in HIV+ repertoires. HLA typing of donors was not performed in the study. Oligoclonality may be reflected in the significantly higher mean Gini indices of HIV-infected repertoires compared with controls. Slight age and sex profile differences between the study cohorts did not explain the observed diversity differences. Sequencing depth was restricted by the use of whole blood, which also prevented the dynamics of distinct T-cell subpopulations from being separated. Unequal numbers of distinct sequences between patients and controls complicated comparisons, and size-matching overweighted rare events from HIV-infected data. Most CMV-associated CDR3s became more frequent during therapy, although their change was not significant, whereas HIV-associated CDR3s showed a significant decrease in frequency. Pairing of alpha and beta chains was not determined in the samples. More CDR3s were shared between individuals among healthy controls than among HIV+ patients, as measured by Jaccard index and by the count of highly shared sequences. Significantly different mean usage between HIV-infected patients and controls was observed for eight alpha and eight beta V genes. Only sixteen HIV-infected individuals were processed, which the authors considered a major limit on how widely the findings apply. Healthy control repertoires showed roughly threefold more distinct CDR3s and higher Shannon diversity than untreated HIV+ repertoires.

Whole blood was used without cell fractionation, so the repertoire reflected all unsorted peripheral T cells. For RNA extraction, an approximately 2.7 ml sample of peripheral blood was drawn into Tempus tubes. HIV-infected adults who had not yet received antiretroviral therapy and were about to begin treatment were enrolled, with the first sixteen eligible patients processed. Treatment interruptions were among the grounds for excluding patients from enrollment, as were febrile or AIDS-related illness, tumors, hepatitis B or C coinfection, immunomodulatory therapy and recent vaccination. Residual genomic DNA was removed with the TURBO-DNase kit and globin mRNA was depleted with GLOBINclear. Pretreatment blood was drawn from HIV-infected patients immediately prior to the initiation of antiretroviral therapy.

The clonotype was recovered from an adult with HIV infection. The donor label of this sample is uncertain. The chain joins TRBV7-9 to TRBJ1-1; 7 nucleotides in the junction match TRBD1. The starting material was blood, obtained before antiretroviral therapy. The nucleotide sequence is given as TGTGCCAGCACCCCAGAGGGGGCCTGGACTGAAGCTTTCTTT. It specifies CASTPEGAWTEAFF.